This passage covers 11 T cell receptor beta chains from one sample sequenced in a study of T cell repertoires in cytomegalovirus infection. In TCRdb, the reads were re-called with MiXCR into one record per CDR3 protein. The sample has about 310,000 distinct CDR3 sequences; about a sixth are singletons. Sequenced material: PBMCs. The receptors were sampled from a human donor in good health (CMV status not recorded). Some clones in this sample may be carry-over from other donors' samples.

The V and J genes are TRBV11-2 and TRBJ2-2; D call uncertain. V was clipped by 3 bases and J by 0 bases, with 5 bases between them. Germline loops: CDR1 SGHAT, CDR2 FQNNGV. The CDR3 spans 14 residues. The CDR3 DNA reads TGTGCCAGCAGCTTCTACGCGAACACCGGGGAGCTGTTTTTT. This gives the protein CASSFYANTGELFF.

This clonotype has a handful of counts. V and J are TRBV5-6 and TRBJ1-4; no reliable D call. This CDR3 contains 17 residues. Deletions cut 4 bases from V and 0 bases from J, with 16 bases between. Germline CDR1 and CDR2: SGHDT and YYEEEE. The CDR3 nucleotides read TGTGCCAGCAGCAGATGGGCCACAGAAGCAACTAATGAAAAACTGTTTTTT. Protein product: CASSRWATEATNEKLFF.

This clonotype was observed a few times. This chain joins TRBV6-1 and TRBJ2-6; D might be TRBD1 (6 bases). The CDR3 covers 17 residues. Germline loops: CDR1 MNHNS, CDR2 SASEGT. Trimming left V 6 bases short and J 0 bases short, with 15 bases between. The chain's CDR3 is CASRPQPGVSGANVLTF. The CDR3 coding sequence is TGTGCCAGCAGACCACAGCCAGGGGTCTCTGGGGCCAACGTCCTGACTTTC.

The chain has TRBV29-1 and TRBJ1-1; no clear D. The germline CDR1 and CDR2 sequences are SQVTM and ANQGSEA. This CDR3 has 14 residues. The germline V and J ends were trimmed by 6 bases and 1 base, with 15 bases remaining between them. CDR3 in amino acids: CSVEPRTENTEAFF. CDR3 in DNA: TGCAGCGTGGAGCCGAGGACGGAGAACACTGAAGCTTTCTTT.

This clonotype came up many times. The gene calls are TRBV6-6 and TRBJ2-6; possible D gene TRBD1, 6 bases. CDR3 size: 13 residues. Trimming removed 2 bases at V and 12 bases at J, with 11 bases between. Germline V gene lookup returns CDR1 MNHNY and CDR2 SVGAGI (reference sequence). CDR3 amino acids: CASSYGGPGVLTF. The CDR3 DNA follows: TGTGCCAGCAGTTACGGGGGCCCGGGCGTCCTGACTTTC.

This clonotype was seen ten or more times. The genes are TRBV12-3 or TRBV12-4 and TRBJ2-5; 9 nucleotides match TRBD1. There are 16 residues in the CDR3. The V segment lost 3 bases and the J segment 3 bases; nucleotides outside the gene matches: 8. The DNA for the CDR3 is TGTGCCAGCAGTTTTACGGAGGGACAGGGTGAAGAGACCCAGTACTTC. Protein: CASSFTEGQGEETQYF.

The chain is built from TRBV4-3 and TRBJ1-4; D is unclear. Germline V lookup: CDR1 LGHNA, CDR2 YSLEER. The V gene lost 0 bases and the J gene lost 8 bases, with 13 bases spanning the gap. The CDR3 contains 15 residues. The CDR3 DNA reads TGCGCCAGCAGCCAAGATCGCGACATCTACGAAAAACTGTTTTTT. Protein sequence: CASSQDRDIYEKLFF.

This clonotype was found many times. This chain uses TRBV7-2 with TRBJ1-4, with D uncertain. The length of the CDR3 is 16 residues. In germline, CDR1 is SGHTA, CDR2 FQGNSA. V gave up 1 base and J gave up 0 bases, with 9 bases separating them. This CDR3 reads CASSLDSVATNEKLFF. The CDR3, as DNA: TGTGCCAGCAGCTTAGATTCCGTTGCAACTAATGAAAAACTGTTTTTT.

This clonotype was recorded many times. The chain couples TRBV7-2 to TRBJ2-7; D not certain. V gave up 2 bases and J gave up 4 bases, with 6 bases separating them. Germline V gene sequence: CDR1 SGHTA, CDR2 FQGNSA. The CDR3 spans 12 residues. The CDR3 loop reads CASSLYGYEQYF. CDR3 nucleotide sequence: TGTGCCAGCAGCTTATATGGGTACGAGCAGTACTTC.

This clonotype occurred a few times. The V call is TRBV5-6, the J call TRBJ2-1, with D perhaps matching TRBD1 (6 bases). V lost 0 bases, J lost 4 bases, and 14 bases lay in between. The CDR3 runs to 16 residues. The germline V gene encodes CDR1 SGHDT and CDR2 YYEEEE. The CDR3 DNA follows: TGTGCCAGCAGCTTGGATCCCAGGGGCCATTACAATGAGCAGTTCTTC. Its translation: CASSLDPRGHYNEQFF.

This sequence joins TRBV28 and TRBJ1-5; the D is unclear. V was trimmed by 9 bases and J by 0 bases, leaving 6 bases between them. The CDR3 loop spans 12 amino acids. The germline gives CDR1 MDHEN, CDR2 SYDVKM. The CDR3 sequence: CASGPSNQPQHF. CDR3 DNA sequence: TGTGCCAGTGGACCTAGCAATCAGCCCCAGCATTTT.